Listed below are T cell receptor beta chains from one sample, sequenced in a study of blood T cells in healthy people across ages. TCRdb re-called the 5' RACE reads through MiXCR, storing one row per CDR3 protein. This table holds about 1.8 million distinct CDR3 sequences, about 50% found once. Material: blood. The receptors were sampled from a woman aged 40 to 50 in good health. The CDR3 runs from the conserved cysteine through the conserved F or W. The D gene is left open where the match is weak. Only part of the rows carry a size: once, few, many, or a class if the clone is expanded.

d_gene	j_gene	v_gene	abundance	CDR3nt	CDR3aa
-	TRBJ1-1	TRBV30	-	TGTGCCTGGAGTGCGGGGACTTTGAACACTGAAGCTTTCTTT	CAWSAGTLNTEAFF
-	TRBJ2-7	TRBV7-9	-	TGTGCCAGCAGCCCCCTAGGGGGGTACACCTACGAGCAGTACTTC	CASSPLGGYTYEQYF
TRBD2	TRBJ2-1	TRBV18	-	TGTGCCAGCGGTAGACTAGCGGATAATGAGCAGTTCTTC	CASGRLADNEQFF
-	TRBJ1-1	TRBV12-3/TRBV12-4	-	TGTGCCAGCAGTTTGAGTTTTTGGGGGAATCGCGGCACTGAAGCTTTCTTT	CASSLSFWGNRGTEAFF
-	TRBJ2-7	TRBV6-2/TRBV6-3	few	TGTGCCAGCAGTTACGGGACCTCCGAGCAGTACTTC	CASSYGTSEQYF
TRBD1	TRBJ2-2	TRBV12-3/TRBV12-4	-	TGTGCCAGCACCCGAGGACAGGGGGCGAACACCGGGGAGCTGTTTTTT	CASTRGQGANTGELFF
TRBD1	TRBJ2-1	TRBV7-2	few	TGTGCCAGCGGCCGGGACAGGGAAAATGAGCAGTTCTTC	CASGRDRENEQFF
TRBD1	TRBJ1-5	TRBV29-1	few	TGCAGCGCCGTGCCGACAGGGGTTGGACAGCCCCAGCATTTT	CSAVPTGVGQPQHF
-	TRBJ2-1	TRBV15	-	TGTGCCACCAGCAGAGGCCTCGTTGTGTATTCGGCTGAGCAGTTCTTC	CATSRGLVVYSAEQFF
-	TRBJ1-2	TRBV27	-	TGTGCCAGCCGCCAAACCGGACATTATGGCTACACCTTC	CASRQTGHYGYTF
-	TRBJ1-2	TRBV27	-	TGTGCCAGCGGCTCCCCCAAACGAACAGTTAACTATGGCTACACCTTC	CASGSPKRTVNYGYTF
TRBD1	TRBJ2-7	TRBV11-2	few	TGTGCCAGCAGCTCGACAGGGGTTCGGTCCTACGAGCAGTACTTC	CASSSTGVRSYEQYF
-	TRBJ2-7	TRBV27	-	TGTGCCAGCAGTTTAAGGGTTACGTTGGGGGGTTACGAGCAGTACTTC	CASSLRVTLGGYEQYF
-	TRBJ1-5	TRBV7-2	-	TGTGCCAGCAGCTCAAACCAGGGTCAGCCCCAGCATTTT	CASSSNQGQPQHF
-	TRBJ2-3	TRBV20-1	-	TGCAGTGCTAGGGTCGGTTCGGCAGATACGCAGTATTTT	CSARVGSADTQYF
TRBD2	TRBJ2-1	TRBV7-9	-	TGTGCCAGCCTAGCGGGGGGTGGAGATGAGCAGTTCTTC	CASLAGGGDEQFF
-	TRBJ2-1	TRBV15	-	TGTGCCACCAGCAGCTACGGGGATACTTCCTACAATGAGCAGTTCTTC	CATSSYGDTSYNEQFF
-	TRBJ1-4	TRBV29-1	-	TGCAGCGTTGATCCCGGGACGGCTAATGAAAAACTGTTTTTT	CSVDPGTANEKLFF
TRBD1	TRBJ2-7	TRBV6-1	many	TGTGCCAGCAGGATTGGGACAGGGGGCTACGAGCAGTACTTC	CASRIGTGGYEQYF
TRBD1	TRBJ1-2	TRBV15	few	TGTGCCACCAACCCGGGACAGAGCTATGGCTACACCTTC	CATNPGQSYGYTF
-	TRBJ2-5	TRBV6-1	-	TGTGCCAGCAGTGAAGCCCCACTCGAGGGCCCTAGGAGGACCCAGTACTTC	CASSEAPLEGPRRTQYF
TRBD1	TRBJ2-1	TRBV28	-	TGTGCCAGCAGTTCCTTAAGGACAGGGGGGTTGAAGAATGAGCAGTTCTTC	CASSSLRTGGLKNEQFF
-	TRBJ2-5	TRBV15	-	TGTGCCACCAGCAGAGTGACGGGATCGGAGACCCAGTACTTC	CATSRVTGSETQYF
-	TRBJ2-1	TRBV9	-	TGTGCCAGCAGCCCCAGTGGGTCAAGCAATGAGCAGTTCTTC	CASSPSGSSNEQFF
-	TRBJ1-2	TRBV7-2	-	TGTGCCAGCAGCACAGAAAGCCTGTCTAGCTATGGCTACACCTTC	CASSTESLSSYGYTF
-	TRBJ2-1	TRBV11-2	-	TGTGCCAGCAGCTTAAGGGTCGGGCGGGGCTACAATGAGCAGTTCTTC	CASSLRVGRGYNEQFF
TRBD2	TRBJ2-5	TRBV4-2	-	TGTGCCAGCAGCCAAATACCGGGACTAGCGGGCTACAAGCAGTACTTC	CASSQIPGLAGYKQYF
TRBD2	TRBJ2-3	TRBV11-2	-	TGTGCCAGCAGCTTAGGGGAGGGACGGAGCACAGATACGCAGTATTTT	CASSLGEGRSTDTQYF
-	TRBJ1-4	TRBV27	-	TGTGCCAGCAGCGTGGGAGGGTTCATTGAAAAACTGTTTTTT	CASSVGGFIEKLFF
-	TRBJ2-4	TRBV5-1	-	TGCGCCAGCAGCTTGGACAGGGCTCCCGACATTCAGTACTTC	CASSLDRAPDIQYF
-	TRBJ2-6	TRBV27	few	TGTGCCAGCAGTTTATCTAGGGGTACCTCTGGGGCCAACGTCCTGACTTTC	CASSLSRGTSGANVLTF
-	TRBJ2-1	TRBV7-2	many	TGTGCCAGCAGTCCACAGGGGGGGTATAATGAGCAGTTCTTC	CASSPQGGYNEQFF
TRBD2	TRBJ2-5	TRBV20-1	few	TGCAGTGTGGGAGCGGGGGCTACAATATCCTACAATGAGCAGTACTTC	CSVGAGATISYNEQYF
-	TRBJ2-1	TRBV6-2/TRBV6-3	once	TGTGCCAGCACCCACGGCACTAGCTCAGCGGATGAGCAGTTCTTC	CASTHGTSSADEQFF
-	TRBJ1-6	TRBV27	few	TGTGCCAGCAGTTTAACTCTGGGAATGGGGAATTCACCCCTCCACTTT	CASSLTLGMGNSPLHF
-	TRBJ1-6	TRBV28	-	TGTGCCAGCAATGAGGGGCGTGGGGCTTCACCCCTCCACTTT	CASNEGRGASPLHF
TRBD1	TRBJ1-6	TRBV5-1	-	TGCGCCAGCAGACAACAGGGGCTAAACAATTCACCCCTCCACTTT	CASRQQGLNNSPLHF
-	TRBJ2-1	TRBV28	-	TGTGCCAGCAGTTCGGCGGCACGCTTATTCTACAATGAGCAGTTCTTC	CASSSAARLFYNEQFF
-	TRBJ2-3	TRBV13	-	TGTGCCAGCAGCTTAGTGGGGGGCCAGACTACGCAGTATTTT	CASSLVGGQTTQYF
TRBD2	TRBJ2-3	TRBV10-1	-	TGCGCCAGCAGTAAAGCCGGGACTAGCCCATCGACGCAGTATTTT	CASSKAGTSPSTQYF
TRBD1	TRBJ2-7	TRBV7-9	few	TGTGCCAGCAGCAAGGGACAGGGCAACTCCTACGAGCAGTACTTC	CASSKGQGNSYEQYF
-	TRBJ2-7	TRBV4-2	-	TGTGCCAGCAGCCAAGAAGGGGGAACGGGGGGCATATGGTACGAGCAGTACTTC	CASSQEGGTGGIWYEQYF
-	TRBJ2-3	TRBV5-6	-	TGTGCCAGCAGCTGGGGTCGGGTCCGAACAGATACGCAGTATTTT	CASSWGRVRTDTQYF
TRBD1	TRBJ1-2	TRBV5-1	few	TGCGCCAGCAGCTTGGAGTTGGGACAGGGGAACTATGGCTACACCTTC	CASSLELGQGNYGYTF
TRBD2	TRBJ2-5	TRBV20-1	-	TGCAGTGCCGCACCCCTGGGTCTAGGACTAGCGGAAGAGACCCAGTACTTC	CSAAPLGLGLAEETQYF
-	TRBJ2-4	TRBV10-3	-	TGTGCCATACAGCGTGACCAAGCCAAAAACATTCAGTACTTC	CAIQRDQAKNIQYF
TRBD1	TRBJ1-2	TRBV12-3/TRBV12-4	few	TGTGCCAGCGGAGGACAGGCCTCTTATGGCTACACCTTC	CASGGQASYGYTF
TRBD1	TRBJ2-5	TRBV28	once	TGTGCCAGCAGAGAACGGACAGGTCCTAGCGAGACCCAGTACTTC	CASRERTGPSETQYF
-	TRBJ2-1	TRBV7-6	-	TGTGCCAGCAGCTTAGGGGACACAGGCTACAATGAGCAGTTCTTC	CASSLGDTGYNEQFF
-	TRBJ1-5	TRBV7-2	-	TGTGCCAGCAGCTTATGGGGCTCGGTGGATCAGCCCCAGCATTTT	CASSLWGSVDQPQHF
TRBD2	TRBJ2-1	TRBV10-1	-	TGCGCCAGCAGTGAGTCGGGGACTAGCGGGGGCGGAAATGAGCAGTTCTTC	CASSESGTSGGGNEQFF
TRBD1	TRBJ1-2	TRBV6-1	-	TGTGCCAGCAGTGAAGCCCGACAGGGTGGAGGCTACACCTTC	CASSEARQGGGYTF
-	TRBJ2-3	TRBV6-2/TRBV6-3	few	TGTGCCAGCAGTTATCAAGCAGATACGCAGTATTTT	CASSYQADTQYF
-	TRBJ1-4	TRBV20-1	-	TGCAGTGCTAGAGATTGGTCCCACGGTTCAACTAATGAAAAACTGTTTTTT	CSARDWSHGSTNEKLFF
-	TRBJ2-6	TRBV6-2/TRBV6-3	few	TGTGCCAGCAAGAAACGTCCGGAGACTGGGGCCAACGTCCTGACTTTC	CASKKRPETGANVLTF
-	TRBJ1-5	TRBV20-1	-	TGCAGTGCTAGCTGGGCGGGCTCCGATCGGCCCCAGCATTTT	CSASWAGSDRPQHF
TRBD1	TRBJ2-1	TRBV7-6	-	TGTGCCAGCAGCCGATCCGGGACAGGGGACAATGAGCAGTTCTTC	CASSRSGTGDNEQFF
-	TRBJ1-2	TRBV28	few	TGTGCCAGCAGTTTATCGTCGGGAAACTATGGCTACACCTTC	CASSLSSGNYGYTF
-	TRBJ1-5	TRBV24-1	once	TGTGCCACCAGTGATTGGGCCCACGGACGGGACAATCAGCCCCAGCATTTT	CATSDWAHGRDNQPQHF
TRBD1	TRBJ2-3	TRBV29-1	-	TGCAGCGTTGAAGTGGGACAGGTTATCACAGATACGCAGTATTTT	CSVEVGQVITDTQYF